This T cell receptor (beta chain) was sequenced during a study of PD-L1 blockade in urothelial cancer. Study overall: T cells were recovered from blood samples at a median of around 140,000.

Study-level findings and limits: Pretreatment TCR clonality in blood under the median foretold superior survival.

A word on this clone: Its antigen is undetermined.

Measured with immunoSEQ multiplex PCR; TCRdb has only the in-frame clones, and not every one. In the table there are 35,000 to 45,000 clones, 75% to 95% of which are singletons. The source material was PBMCs, sampled around atezolizumab (anti-PD-L1) treatment. The TCR comes from a man aged 70-80 years with urothelial cancer.

The CDR3 coding sequence is TGCGCCAGCAGCCAAGGCTATGCGAACACCGGGGAGCTGTTTTTT. This translates into CASSQGYANTGELFF. The rearrangement joins TRBV4-1 to TRBJ2-2; D is ambiguous. Per germline, CDR1 MGHRA and CDR2 YSYEKL. The V gene lost 1 base and the J gene lost 0 bases, with 6 bases spanning the gap. The CDR3 runs to 15 residues.